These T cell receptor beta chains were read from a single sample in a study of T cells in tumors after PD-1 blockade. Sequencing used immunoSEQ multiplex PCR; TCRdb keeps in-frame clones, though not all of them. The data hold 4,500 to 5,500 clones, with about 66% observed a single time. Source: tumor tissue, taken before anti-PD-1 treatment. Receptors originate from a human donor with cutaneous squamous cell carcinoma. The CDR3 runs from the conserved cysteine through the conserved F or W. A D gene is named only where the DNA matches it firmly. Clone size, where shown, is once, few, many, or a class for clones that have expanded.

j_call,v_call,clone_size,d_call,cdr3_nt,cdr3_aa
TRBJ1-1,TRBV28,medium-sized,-,TGTGCCAGCCGCTGGGTAGGCACTGAAGCTTTCTTT,CASRWVGTEAFF
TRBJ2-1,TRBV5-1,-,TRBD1,TGCGCCAGCAGCTTGGGGGACAGGGGGCGCTCCTACAATGAGCAGTTCTTC,CASSLGDRGRSYNEQFF
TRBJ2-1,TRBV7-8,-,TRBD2,TGTGCCAGCAGCAGAGGACTAGCGGGGATCAATGAGCAGTTCTTC,CASSRGLAGINEQFF
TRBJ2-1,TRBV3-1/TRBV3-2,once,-,TGTGCCAGCAGCCAAGGGGGCCTAAGGTTTATTAATGAGCAGTTCTTC,CASSQGGLRFINEQFF
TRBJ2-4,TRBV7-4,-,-,TGTGCCAGCAGCTTAGAGCTAGCGGCCAAAAACATTCAGTACTTC,CASSLELAAKNIQYF
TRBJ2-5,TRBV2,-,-,TGTGCCAGCAGTACGAGGGCTGAGACCCAGTACTTC,CASSTRAETQYF
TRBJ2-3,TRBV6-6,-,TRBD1,TGTGCCAGCAGTCTCCTCGGACAGGGGGATACGCAGTATTTT,CASSLLGQGDTQYF
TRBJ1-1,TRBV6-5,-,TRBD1,TGTGCCAGCTCCGGACAGGGGGACACTGAAGCTTTCTTT,CASSGQGDTEAFF
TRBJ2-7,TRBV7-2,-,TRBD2,TGTGCCAGCAGCTTACAAGCGGGGACTGGGGGGAGCGAGCAGTACTTC,CASSLQAGTGGSEQYF
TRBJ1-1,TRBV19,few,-,TGTGCCACCAAAAGGGGGGGAAACACTGAAGCTTTCTTT,CATKRGGNTEAFF
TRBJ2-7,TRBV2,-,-,TGTGCCAGCAATCCTCGGGGATCGGGAGAGCAGTACTTC,CASNPRGSGEQYF
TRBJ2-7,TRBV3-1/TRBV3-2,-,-,TGTGCCAGCAGCCAAGAAGGGGCAGGGGCTCTGGGGGGGGCCGAGCAGTACTTC,CASSQEGAGALGGAEQYF
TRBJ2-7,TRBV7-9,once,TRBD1,TGTGCCAGCAGCTTTGGACAGGTGGGCTACGAGCAGTACTTC,CASSFGQVGYEQYF
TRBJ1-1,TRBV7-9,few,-,TGTGCCAGCAGCCCGGCAGCGGTTGAAGCTTTCTTT,CASSPAAVEAFF
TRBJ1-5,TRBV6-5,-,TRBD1,TGTGCCAGCACGTCGACAGGGCATCAGCCCCAGCATTTT,CASTSTGHQPQHF
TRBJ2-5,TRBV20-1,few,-,TGCAGTGCTAGTACGGGGGTAAAAGAGACCCAGTACTTC,CSASTGVKETQYF
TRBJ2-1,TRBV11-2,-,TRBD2,TGTGCCAGCAGCTTTAGCGCAACTAGCGGGGGTCAGCAGTTCTTC,CASSFSATSGGQQFF
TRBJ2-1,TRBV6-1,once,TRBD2,TGTGCCAGCAGTGACGAGCGGGGATACAATGAGCAGTTCTTC,CASSDERGYNEQFF
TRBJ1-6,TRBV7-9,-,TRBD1,TGTGCCAGCAGCCACGACAGGGCACCCCTCCACTTT,CASSHDRAPLHF
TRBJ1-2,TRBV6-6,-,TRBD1,TGTGCCAGCAGTTATGACAGGGAGAGCTATGGCTACACCTTC,CASSYDRESYGYTF
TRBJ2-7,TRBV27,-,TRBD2,TGTGCCAGCAGTTTATTAACTAGCGTCTACGAGCAGTACTTC,CASSLLTSVYEQYF
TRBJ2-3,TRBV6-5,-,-,TGTGCCAGCAGTTATGTGGTATCGGATACGCAGTATTTT,CASSYVVSDTQYF
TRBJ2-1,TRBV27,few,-,TGTGCCAGCAGGCTTCGGGGGAGGAATGAGCAGTTCTTC,CASRLRGRNEQFF
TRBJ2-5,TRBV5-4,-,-,TGTGCCAGCAGCCAAGGAGGGGCCTATCAGACCCAGTACTTC,CASSQGGAYQTQYF
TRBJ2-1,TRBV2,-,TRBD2,TGTGCCAGCAGATTAGCGGGGGGTACCTACAATGAGCAGTTCTTC,CASRLAGGTYNEQFF
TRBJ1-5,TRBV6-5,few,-,TGTGCCAGCAATCAGAACAGGGATAGCAATCAGCCCCAGCATTTT,CASNQNRDSNQPQHF
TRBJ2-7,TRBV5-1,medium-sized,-,TGCGCCAGCAGCTTGACGGGAGACGAGCAGTACTTC,CASSLTGDEQYF
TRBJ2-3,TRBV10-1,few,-,TGCGCCAGCAGTGCGGGACAACCCACAGATACGCAGTATTTT,CASSAGQPTDTQYF
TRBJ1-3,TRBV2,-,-,TGTGCCAGCAGTCAAGTCTCTGGAAACACCATATATTTT,CASSQVSGNTIYF